These 14 T cell receptor beta chains came from one sample sequenced in a study of CD8+ T cells in alopecia areata. Isolated RNA was reverse transcribed into cDNA used as the sequencing template. TCRdb keeps only in-frame clones here, not all; method: immunoSEQ multiplex PCR. Here the sample spans some 200,000 clones, roughly three fifths being singletons. Sequencing used CD8+ T cells sorted from blood. All receptors derive from a human donor in good health.

This clone was counted only a few times. This chain connects TRBV5-1 to TRBJ1-2; possibly TRBD1 for D (5 bases). Trimming took off 6 bases at V and 8 bases at J, with 17 bases between the two ends. The CDR3 consists of 13 residues. Germline assignment: CDR1 SGHRS and CDR2 YFSETQ. CDR3 protein: CASIGDAREGYTF. In nucleotides, the CDR3 is TGCGCCAGCATCGGGGATGCCAGGGAGGGCTACACCTTC. The whole variable domain, remainder taken from reference TRBV5-1 and TRBJ1-2, is KAGVTQTPRYLIKTRGQQVTLSCSPISGHRSVSWYQQTPGQGLQFLFEYFSETQRNKGNFPGRFSGRQFSNSRSEMNVSTLELGDSALYLCASIGDAREGYTFGSGTRLTVV.

V and J are TRBV4-1 and TRBJ1-4; weak D call: TRBD1 (6 bases). V shed 1 base and J shed 4 bases, with 13 bases lying between them. This CDR3 contains 16 residues. Germline V gene lookup returns CDR1 MGHRA and CDR2 YSYEKL. As DNA, the CDR3 is TGCGCCAGCAGCCAAGGGGGGGGCTGGGATAATGAAAAACTGTTTTTT. It yields the protein CASSQGGGWDNEKLFF.

This clone was observed a few times. V is TRBV29-1 and J is TRBJ2-2; D gene ambiguous. CDR1 SQVTM and CDR2 ANQGSEA come from the germline V gene. The length of the CDR3 is 14 residues. Trimming pared 3 bases from V and 1 base from J, leaving 9 bases between. The CDR3 reads CSVDLAGNTGELFF. The CDR3 region has the DNA TGCAGCGTTGATTTAGCTGGGAACACCGGGGAGCTGTTTTTT.

This clone appeared a few times. The chain is built from TRBV29-1 and TRBJ2-5; D is unclear. This CDR3 spans 13 amino acids. Germline V lookup: CDR1 SQVTM, CDR2 ANQGSEA. V was shortened by 7 bases and J by 1 base, with 13 bases between the two germline ends. CDR3 sequence reads: CSAHHSPQETQYF. The CDR3 DNA reads as TGCAGCGCTCACCACTCGCCCCAAGAGACCCAGTACTTC.

V and J are TRBV5-1 and TRBJ2-1, with 7 positions matching TRBD1. V shed 0 bases and J 4 bases; nucleotides not matched to a gene: 7. This CDR3 is 16 amino acids long. Germline V gene lookup returns CDR1 SGHRS and CDR2 YFSETQ. CDR3: CASSLVQGNWYNEQFF. Written as DNA, the CDR3 is TGCGCCAGCAGCTTGGTACAGGGGAATTGGTACAATGAGCAGTTCTTC.

As for this clone: Since a much larger clone is just one base distant, this may be a read error. The chain combines TRBV6-5 with TRBJ2-7; 7 nucleotides align to TRBD1. This CDR3 contains 14 residues. The junction had 2 bases not matched to a gene; V was cut back by 0 bases and J by 3 bases. Germline V gives CDR1 MNHEY, CDR2 SVGAGI. The CDR3 DNA sequence: TGTGCCAGCAGTTACTCGTCAGGGGGCTACGAGCAGTACTTC. It yields the protein CASSYSSGGYEQYF.

This chain uses TRBV7-9 with TRBJ1-1; D remains ambiguous. The germline CDR1 and CDR2 sequences are SEHNR and FQNEAQ (reference sequence). The CDR3 covers 11 residues. V was pared by 6 bases and J by 3 bases, with 5 bases between. The CDR3 DNA sequence: TGTGCCAGCAGGCAGTACACTGAAGCTTTCTTT. Protein sequence: CASRQYTEAFF.

The chain is built from TRBV5-6 and TRBJ2-7, with D unclear. With 4 bases removed from V and 4 bases from J, the gap between germline ends came to 18 bases. Germline V gives CDR1 SGHDT, CDR2 YYEEEE. The CDR3 loop spans 15 amino acids. The CDR3 region has the DNA TGTGCCAGCAGCCCCACGCCAGCACGAGAGTACGAGCAGTACTTC. The encoded protein is CASSPTPAREYEQYF.

The J gene is TRBJ2-7, the V gene TRBV12-5; D is possibly TRBD1 or TRBD2 (6 bases each). Per the germline V gene, CDR1 is LGHNT and CDR2 is FRNRAP. Trimming removed 5 bases at V and 5 bases at J, with 19 bases between. The CDR3 totals 15 residues. Here the CDR3 reads CASGTSGEAFHEQYF. The CDR3 region has the DNA TGTGCTAGTGGTACATCAGGGGAGGCTTTCCACGAGCAGTACTTC.

This clone was counted once. The rearrangement links TRBV5-1 to TRBJ2-7; D is unresolved. CDR1 and CDR2 from the germline V gene are SGHRS and YFSETQ. Trimming took 2 bases from V and 3 from J, leaving 9 bases between them. This CDR3 region has 13 residues. The CDR3 nucleotides read TGCGCCAGCAGCTTTGCGATCGGCTACGAGCAGTACTTC. Protein: CASSFAIGYEQYF.

The V gene is TRBV15, the J gene TRBJ1-2, with no clear D. The V gene's germline CDR1 is LNHNV and CDR2 YYDKDF (reference sequence). CDR3 size: 15 residues. Trimming took off 0 bases at V and 4 bases at J, with 12 bases between the two ends. This chain's CDR3 is CATSRDGESGYGYTF. For the CDR3, the DNA is TGTGCCACCAGCAGAGATGGGGAGTCTGGCTATGGCTACACCTTC.

The rearrangement links TRBV6-5 to TRBJ2-7; 10 bases align to TRBD1. Germline CDR1 MNHEY, CDR2 SVGAGI. This CDR3 has 15 residues. Trimming took 5 bases from V and 1 from J; bases not matched to a gene: 5. In nucleotides, the CDR3 is TGTGCCAGCAGTAAGCGGGACAGGGGATCCTACGAGCAGTACTTC. It specifies CASSKRDRGSYEQYF.

About this clone itself: Additional DNA sequences in this sample encode the identical CDR3. The CDR3: CASSLGTGSYEQYF. The CDR3 bases are TGTGCCAGCAGCTTAGGGACAGGGTCCTACGAGCAGTACTTC. V and J are TRBV27 and TRBJ2-7; 9 bases match TRBD1. Looked up from germline, CDR1 is MNHEY and CDR2 is SMNVEV (reference sequence). This CDR3 contains 14 residues. The V gene end was trimmed by 6 bases and the J gene end by 1 base; junction bases not matched to a gene: 4.

This clone was observed once. This chain joins TRBV5-1 and TRBJ1-1; D uncertain. The CDR3 runs 14 residues. The germline V and J ends were trimmed by 0 bases and 3 bases, with 9 bases remaining between them. The germline gives CDR1 SGHRS, CDR2 YFSETQ. The CDR3 DNA follows: TGCGCCAGCAGCTTGGACCCCAGTGACACTGAAGCTTTCTTT. Encoded protein: CASSLDPSDTEAFF.